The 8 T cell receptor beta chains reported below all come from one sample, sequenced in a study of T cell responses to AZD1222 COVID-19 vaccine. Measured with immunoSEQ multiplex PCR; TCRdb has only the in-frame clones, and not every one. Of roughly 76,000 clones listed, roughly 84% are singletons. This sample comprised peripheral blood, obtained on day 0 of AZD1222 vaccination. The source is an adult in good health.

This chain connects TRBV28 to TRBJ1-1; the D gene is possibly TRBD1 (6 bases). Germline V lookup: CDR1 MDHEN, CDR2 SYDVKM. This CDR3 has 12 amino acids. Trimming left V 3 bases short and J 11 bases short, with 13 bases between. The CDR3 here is CASSFQGHPAFF. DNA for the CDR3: TGTGCCAGCAGTTTCCAGGGGCACCCGGCTTTCTTT.

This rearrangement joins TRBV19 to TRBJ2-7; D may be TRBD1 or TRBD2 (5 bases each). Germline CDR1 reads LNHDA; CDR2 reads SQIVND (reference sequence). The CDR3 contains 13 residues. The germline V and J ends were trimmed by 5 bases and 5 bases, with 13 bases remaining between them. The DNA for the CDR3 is TGTGCCAGTAGTGTCCCGGGGACGGACGAGCAGTACTTC. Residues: CASSVPGTDEQYF. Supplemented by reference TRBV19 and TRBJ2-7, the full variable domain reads DGGITQSPKYLFRKEGQNVTLSCEQNLNHDAMYWYRQDPGQGLRLIYYSQIVNDFQKGDIAEGYSVSREKKESFPLTVTSAQKNPTAFYLCASSVPGTDEQYFGPGTRLTVT.

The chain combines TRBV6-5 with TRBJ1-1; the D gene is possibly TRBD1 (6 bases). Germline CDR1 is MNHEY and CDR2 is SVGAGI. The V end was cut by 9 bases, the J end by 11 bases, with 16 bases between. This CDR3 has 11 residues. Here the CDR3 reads CASGGQVDAFF. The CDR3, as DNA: TGTGCCAGTGGGGGCCAAGTGGACGCTTTCTTT.

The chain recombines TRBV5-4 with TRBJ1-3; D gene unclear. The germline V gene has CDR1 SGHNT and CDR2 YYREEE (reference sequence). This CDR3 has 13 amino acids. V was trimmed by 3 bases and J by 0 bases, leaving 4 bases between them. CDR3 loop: CASSSNSGNTIYF. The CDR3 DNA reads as TGTGCCAGCAGCTCGAACTCTGGAAACACCATATATTTT.

The CDR3 DNA is TGTGCCAGCAGTGAGTCCGGGGCGAAGGTCCCTCGCTACGAGCAGTACTTC. Translation: CASSESGAKVPRYEQYF. V is TRBV25-1 and J is TRBJ2-7, with D tentatively TRBD1 or TRBD2 (5 bases each). CDR3 length: 17 amino acids. Germline CDR1 is MGHDK and CDR2 is SYGVNS. V lost 3 bases and J 3 bases, leaving 21 bases between the germline ends.

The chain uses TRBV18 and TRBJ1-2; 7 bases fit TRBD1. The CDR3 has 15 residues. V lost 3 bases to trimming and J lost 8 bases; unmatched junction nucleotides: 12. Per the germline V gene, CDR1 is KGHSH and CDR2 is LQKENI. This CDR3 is CASSPITGVSEGYTF. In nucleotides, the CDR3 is TGTGCCAGCTCACCGATTACAGGGGTTTCGGAAGGCTACACCTTC.

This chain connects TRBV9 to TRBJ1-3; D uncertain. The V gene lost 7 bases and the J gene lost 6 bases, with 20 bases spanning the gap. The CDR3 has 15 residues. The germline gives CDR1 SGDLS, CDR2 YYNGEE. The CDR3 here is CASSSSGRRENTIYF. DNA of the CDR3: TGTGCCAGCTCCTCTAGTGGCAGGAGGGAAAACACCATATATTTT.

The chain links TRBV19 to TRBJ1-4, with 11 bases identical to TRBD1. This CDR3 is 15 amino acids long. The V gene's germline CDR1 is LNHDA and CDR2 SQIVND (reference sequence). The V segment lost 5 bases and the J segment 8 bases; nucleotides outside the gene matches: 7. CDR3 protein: CASSGQGAVQEKLFF. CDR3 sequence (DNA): TGTGCCAGTAGTGGACAGGGGGCAGTTCAGGAAAAACTGTTTTTT.